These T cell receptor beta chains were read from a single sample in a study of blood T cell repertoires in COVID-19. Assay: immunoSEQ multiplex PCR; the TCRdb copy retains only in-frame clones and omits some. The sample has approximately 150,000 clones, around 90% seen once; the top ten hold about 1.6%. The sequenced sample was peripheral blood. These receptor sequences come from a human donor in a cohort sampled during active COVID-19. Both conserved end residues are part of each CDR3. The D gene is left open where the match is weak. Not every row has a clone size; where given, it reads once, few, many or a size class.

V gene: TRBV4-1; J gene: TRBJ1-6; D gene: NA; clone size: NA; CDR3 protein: CASSQDRGNSPLHF; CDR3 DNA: TGCGCCAGCAGCCAAGACAGGGGCAATTCACCCCTCCACTTT
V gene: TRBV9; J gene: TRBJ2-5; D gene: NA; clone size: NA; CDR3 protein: CASSVGGGPGETQYF; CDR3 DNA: TGTGCCAGCAGCGTAGGTGGCGGGCCCGGGGAGACCCAGTACTTC
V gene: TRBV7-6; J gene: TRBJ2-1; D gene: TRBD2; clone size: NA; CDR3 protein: CASSLALTSGGADEQFF; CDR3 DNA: TGTGCCAGCAGCTTAGCGCTGACTAGCGGGGGGGCAGATGAGCAGTTCTTC
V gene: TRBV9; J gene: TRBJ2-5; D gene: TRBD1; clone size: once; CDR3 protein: CASSSSDRESQETQYF; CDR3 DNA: TGTGCCAGCAGCTCCTCGGACAGGGAGTCCCAAGAGACCCAGTACTTC
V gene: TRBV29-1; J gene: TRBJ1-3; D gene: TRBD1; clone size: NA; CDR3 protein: CSVASGGETIYF; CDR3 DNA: TGCAGCGTTGCTTCAGGGGGCGAAACCATATATTTT
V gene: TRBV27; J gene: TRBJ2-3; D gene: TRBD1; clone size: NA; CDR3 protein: CASSFRGQTPPYTDTQYF; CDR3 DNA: TGTGCCAGCAGTTTCAGGGGGCAGACACCCCCTTACACAGATACGCAGTATTTT
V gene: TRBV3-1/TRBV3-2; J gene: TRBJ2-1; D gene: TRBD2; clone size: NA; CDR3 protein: CASSQEGGSSYNEQFF; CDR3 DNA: TGTGCCAGCAGCCAAGAAGGCGGGAGCTCCTACAATGAGCAGTTCTTC
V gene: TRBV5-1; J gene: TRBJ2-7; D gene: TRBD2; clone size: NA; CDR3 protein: CASSFVQGTGGLAAYEQYF; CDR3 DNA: TGCGCCAGCAGCTTCGTTCAGGGGACAGGCGGACTAGCGGCCTACGAGCAGTACTTC
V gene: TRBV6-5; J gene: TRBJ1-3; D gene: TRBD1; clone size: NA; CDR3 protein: CASSRDRGRGNTIYF; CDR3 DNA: TGTGCCAGCAGCCGCGACAGGGGGCGAGGAAACACCATATATTTT
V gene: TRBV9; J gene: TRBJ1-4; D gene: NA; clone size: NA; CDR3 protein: CASSVAVSLATNEKLFF; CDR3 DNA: TGTGCCAGCAGCGTAGCTGTCAGTTTGGCAACTAATGAAAAACTGTTTTTT
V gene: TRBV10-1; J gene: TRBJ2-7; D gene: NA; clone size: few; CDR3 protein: CASSAPSSDEQYF; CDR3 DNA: TGCGCCAGCAGTGCCCCCTCCTCGGACGAGCAGTACTTC
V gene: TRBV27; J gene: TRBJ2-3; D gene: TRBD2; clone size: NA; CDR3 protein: CASSLNLAGGQSTDTQYF; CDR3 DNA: TGTGCCAGCAGTTTAAATTTGGCGGGGGGGCAAAGCACAGATACGCAGTATTTT
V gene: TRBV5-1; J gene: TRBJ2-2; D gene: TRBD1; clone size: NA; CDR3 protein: CASSLTGVTGELFF; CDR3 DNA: TGCGCCAGCAGCTTAACAGGGGTCACCGGGGAGCTGTTTTTT
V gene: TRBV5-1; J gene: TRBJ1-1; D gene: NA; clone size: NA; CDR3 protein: CASSKDTMNTEAFF; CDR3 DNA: TGCGCCAGCAGCAAGGACACTATGAACACTGAAGCTTTCTTT